Presented here are 26 T cell receptor beta chains from one specimen sequenced in a study of blood T cells in healthy people across ages. Using a J-beta primer mix together with a sample-barcoded 5' primer, a second PCR was run for roughly 7 to 12 cycles. Using its own MiXCR run on the 5' RACE reads, TCRdb lists one record per CDR3 protein. This sample yields about 640,000 distinct CDR3 sequences, of which around 54% are seen a single time; about two fifths belongs to the top ten. The sequencing sample was made of blood. These receptors came from a man aged 55-75 years in good health.

The chain is built from TRBV29-1 and TRBJ2-5; weak D call: TRBD2 (6 bases). V lost 7 bases and J 1 base, leaving 10 bases between the germline ends. Per germline, CDR1 SQVTM and CDR2 ANQGSEA. This CDR3 has 12 residues. In DNA, the CDR3 is TGCAGCGCGGGACTGATCCAAGAGACCCAGTACTTC. This gives the protein CSAGLIQETQYF.

The chain links TRBV3-1 to TRBJ2-7; 9 positions agree with TRBD1. This CDR3 region has 16 residues. J gave up 1 base and V 4 bases, and 8 bases lay outside the gene matches. Germline CDR1 is LGHDT and CDR2 is YNNKEL (reference sequence). In nucleotides, the CDR3 is TGTGCCAGCAGCCCAGGACAGGGGAGAGGGTCCTACGAGCAGTACTTC. Translation gives CASSPGQGRGSYEQYF.

The V and J genes are TRBV3-1 and TRBJ1-6; D ambiguous. CDR1 LGHDT and CDR2 YNNKEL come from the germline V gene (reference sequence). Trimming removed 1 base at V and 9 bases at J, with 13 bases between. This CDR3 contains 15 residues. The CDR3 protein is CASSQVGTGGSPLHF. As DNA, the CDR3 is TGTGCCAGCAGCCAAGTTGGAACGGGTGGTTCACCCCTCCACTTT.

This clonotype showed up just a few times. The gene calls are TRBV7-9 and TRBJ2-4; 8 bases align to TRBD1. The germline V gene encodes CDR1 SEHNR and CDR2 FQNEAQ (reference sequence). CDR3 length: 14 residues. Unmatched junction bases numbered 6, after V lost 8 bases and J lost 3 bases. CDR3 DNA: TGTGCCAGCGCAGGGGGCGGAGTCAAAAACATTCAGTACTTC. This translates into CASAGGGVKNIQYF.

The rearrangement links TRBV4-2 to TRBJ1-4, with 8 bases identical to TRBD1. The junction had 10 bases not matched to a gene; V was cut back by 5 bases and J by 8 bases. Germline V CDR1 and CDR2: LGHNA, YNFKEQ. CDR3 length: 15 amino acids. The CDR3 region has the DNA TGTGCCAGCAGCGGCCGACAGGGGACAGTAGAAAAACTGTTTTTT. It encodes CASSGRQGTVEKLFF.

The rearrangement links TRBV6-5 to TRBJ1-6, with D possibly TRBD1 on 6 matching bases. This CDR3 spans 15 amino acids. The V end lost 6 bases, the J end lost 12 bases, and 21 bases lay between the germline ends. The germline gives CDR1 MNHEY, CDR2 SVGAGI. CDR3 nucleotides: TGTGCCAGCAGCCCGGAACAGGGAAGTAGAGTACCCCTCCACTTT. It translates to CASSPEQGSRVPLHF.

J is TRBJ2-1 and V is TRBV12-3 or TRBV12-4; 11 bases line up with TRBD2. Germline trimming cut 10 bases from V and 7 bases from J; bases unmatched to any gene: 12. The CDR3 spans 15 residues. CDR3 sequence reads: CATLTSGGAGNEQFF. The CDR3 DNA follows: TGTGCCACCTTAACTAGCGGGGGCGCGGGGAATGAGCAGTTCTTC.

This clonotype showed up just a few times. The J gene is TRBJ2-5, the V gene TRBV7-9; no firm D call. V lost 6 bases to trimming and J lost 7 bases, with 12 bases between them. The CDR3 loop spans 12 amino acids. Germline CDR1 SEHNR, CDR2 FQNEAQ (reference sequence). CDR3 amino acids: CASSSPKGTQYF. The DNA for the CDR3 is TGTGCCAGCAGTTCCCCTAAAGGGACCCAGTACTTC.

The rearrangement joins TRBV18 to TRBJ2-6, with unresolved D. V was shortened by 1 base and J by 4 bases, with 17 bases between the two germline ends. CDR1 KGHSH and CDR2 LQKENI come from the germline V gene. The CDR3 extends over 18 amino acids. CDR3 in DNA: TGTGCCAGCTCACCACTTGTTCCAGACTCATCGGGGGCCAACGTCCTGACTTTC. Its translation is CASSPLVPDSSGANVLTF.

The chain combines TRBV2 with TRBJ2-7; the D gene is possibly TRBD1 (7 bases). CDR3 length: 15 amino acids. V was pared by 7 bases and J by 0 bases, with 16 bases between. Germline CDR1 is SNHLY and CDR2 is FYNNEI. CDR3 DNA: TGTGCCAGCATCAGGGGGGCGGCAAGCTCCTACGAGCAGTACTTC. Translating it yields CASIRGAASSYEQYF.

This clonotype has a single count. A junction boundary mismatches the germline segment, possibly from a read error. V is TRBV5-1 and J is TRBJ2-5; maybe TRBD2 (6 bases). There are 15 residues in the CDR3. Germline CDR1 and CDR2: SGHRS and YFSETQ. CDR3 coding DNA: TGCACCAGCAGCTTGGGAGGATTCCTCCAAGAGACCCAGTACTTC. Translating gives CTSSLGGFLQETQYF.

The chain links TRBV6-4 to TRBJ2-1; weak D call: TRBD1 (5 bases). There are 16 residues in the CDR3. Germline lookup yields CDR1 MRHNA and CDR2 SNTAGT. V lost 3 bases, J lost 4 bases, and 16 bases lay in between. CDR3 bases: TGTGCCAGCAGTGAGCAGGGTCTGGGGTCTTACAATGAGCAGTTCTTC. Translating it yields CASSEQGLGSYNEQFF.

This clonotype has only a few counts. The rearrangement links TRBV10-3 to TRBJ1-2, with 7 bases lining up with TRBD1. V lost 6 bases and J lost 8; bases outside the gene matches: 9. This CDR3 is built from 13 residues. Germline-derived CDR1 and CDR2 are ENHRY and SYGVKD. This CDR3 is CAISPDREGGYTF. Written as DNA, the CDR3 is TGTGCCATCAGCCCAGACAGGGAGGGCGGCTACACCTTC.

This clonotype was seen more than once but under ten times. The chain joins TRBV10-3 to TRBJ2-7; 7 bases are shared with TRBD1. The V segment lost 10 bases and the J segment 2 bases; nucleotides outside the gene matches: 11. Per germline, CDR1 ENHRY and CDR2 SYGVKD. The CDR3 runs 14 residues. The CDR3 here is CATVSGTEPYEQYF. CDR3 bases: TGTGCCACGGTGTCCGGGACAGAACCCTACGAGCAGTACTTC.

This chain joins TRBV5-5 and TRBJ1-1; 7 nucleotides agree with TRBD1. Per the germline V gene, CDR1 is SGHKS and CDR2 is YYEKEE (reference sequence). V was pared by 6 bases and J by 4 bases, with 9 bases of the junction left unmatched. This CDR3 has 14 residues. In DNA, the CDR3 is TGTGCCAGCAACCCTGACAGGGCGGGCACTGAAGCTTTCTTT. As protein: CASNPDRAGTEAFF.

This CDR3 is CASSFASGFSREQYF. The DNA for the CDR3 is TGTGCCAGCAGCTTTGCTAGCGGGTTTTCGCGGGAGCAGTACTTC. V and J are TRBV7-9 and TRBJ2-7, with TRBD2 identical over 8 bases. Germline V lookup: CDR1 SEHNR, CDR2 FQNEAQ (reference sequence). This CDR3 region has 15 residues. V trimming: 3 bases; J trimming: 7 bases; junction bases outside the gene matches: 11. The entire variable domain, with the rest obtained from reference TRBV7-9 and TRBJ2-7, is as follows: DTGVSQNPRHKITKRGQNVTFRCDPISEHNRLYWYRQTLGQGPEFLTYFQNEAQLEKSRLLSDRFSAERPKGSFSTLEIQRTEQGDSAMYLCASSFASGFSREQYFGPGTRLTVT.

In DNA, the CDR3 is TGTGCCATCACGCCCGGGACTAGCGGGGGGATAGTAGAGACCCAGTACTTC. Amino acid sequence: CAITPGTSGGIVETQYF. The rearrangement joins TRBV10-3 to TRBJ2-5, with 15 bases aligning to TRBD2. This CDR3 region has 17 residues. V gave up 7 bases and J gave up 4 bases; unmatched junction bases: 10. CDR1 and CDR2 from the germline V gene are ENHRY and SYGVKD.

This chain connects TRBV7-2 to TRBJ2-1; D tentatively fits TRBD1 or TRBD2 (6 bases each). V shed 2 bases and J shed 9 bases, with 14 bases lying between them. The CDR3 spans 14 residues. Germline CDR1 reads SGHTA; CDR2 reads FQGNSA. CDR3 nucleotide sequence: TGTGCCAGCAGCTTAACCCGACTAGGGGGTGAGCAGTTCTTC. Amino acids: CASSLTRLGGEQFF. Full variable domain (rest looked up from reference TRBV7-2 and TRBJ2-1): GAGVSQSPSNKVTEKGKDVELRCDPISGHTALYWYRQSLGQGLEFLIYFQGNSAPDKSGLPSDRFSAERTGGSVSTLTIQRTQQEDSAVYLCASSLTRLGGEQFFGPGTRLTVL.

This clonotype was counted ten times or more. The chain combines TRBV7-2 with TRBJ2-3; 8 nucleotides line up with TRBD2. This CDR3 contains 17 residues. Germline V gene data show CDR1 as SGHTA and CDR2 as FQGNSA. The V segment lost 4 bases and the J segment 5 bases; nucleotides outside the gene matches: 14. The CDR3 DNA follows: TGTGCCAGCAGCTCTCCTCGGGGTAGCGGGGTTCGAGATACGCAGTATTTT. Its protein product is CASSSPRGSGVRDTQYF.

This clonotype appeared a few times. V and J are TRBV6-2 or TRBV6-3 and TRBJ2-7, with 9 bases that match TRBD1. V trimming: 8 bases; J trimming: 3 bases; junction bases outside the gene matches: 8. This CDR3 contains 14 residues. Germline assignment: CDR1 MNHEY and CDR2 SVGEGT. CDR3 DNA: TGTGCCAGCCAAGGGACAGGGAAGGGCTACGAGCAGTACTTC. This encodes CASQGTGKGYEQYF.

This chain links TRBV3-1 with TRBJ2-7, with D tentatively TRBD1 (6 bases). The CDR3 covers 15 residues. V was trimmed by 3 bases and J by 1 base, leaving 13 bases between them. Germline V gives CDR1 LGHDT, CDR2 YNNKEL (reference sequence). For the CDR3, the DNA is TGTGCCAGCAGCCACGGACAGACTTATTCCTACGAGCAGTACTTC. It specifies CASSHGQTYSYEQYF.

The count of this clonotype is one. The chain recombines TRBV20-1 with TRBJ2-7, with D maybe TRBD1 (6 bases). This CDR3 spans 14 amino acids. Deletions cut 3 bases from V and 2 bases from J, with 14 bases between. Germline loops: CDR1 DFQATT, CDR2 SNEGSKA (reference sequence). As DNA, the CDR3 is TGCAGTGCTAGTAGGGCAGGGGTGGCCTACGAGCAGTACTTC. This encodes CSASRAGVAYEQYF.

V gene TRBV6-5 combines with J gene TRBJ1-1; no firm D call. V lost 3 bases and J lost 1, with 15 bases in between. This CDR3 has 16 residues. CDR1 and CDR2 from the germline V gene are MNHEY and SVGAGI. CDR3 sequence (DNA): TGTGCCAGCAGTTATCCACCTGGGAGGACGAACACTGAAGCTTTCTTT. This codes for CASSYPPGRTNTEAFF.

The CDR3 loop reads CASSLANPGTDTQYF. The DNA of the CDR3 is TGTGCCAGCAGCTTGGCAAATCCGGGCACAGATACGCAGTATTTT. J is TRBJ2-3 and V is TRBV5-4; D ambiguous. This CDR3 has 15 amino acids. Looked up from germline, CDR1 is SGHNT and CDR2 is YYREEE (reference sequence). Trimming shortened V by 0 bases and J by 1 base, and 9 bases separated the two germline ends.

CDR3 protein: CASNTGVSSYNSPLHF. CDR3 DNA: TGTGCCAGCAATACTGGGGTGAGCTCCTATAATTCACCCCTCCACTTT. The rearrangement uses TRBV28 and TRBJ1-6; D is unresolved. Germline CDR1 is MDHEN and CDR2 is SYDVKM. The V gene lost 7 bases and the J gene lost 0 bases, with 13 bases spanning the gap. This CDR3 has 16 amino acids.

This chain connects TRBV12-3 or TRBV12-4 to TRBJ2-2; D is perhaps TRBD2 (5 bases). The CDR3 spans 14 residues. Trimming shortened V by 3 bases and J by 3 bases, and 8 bases separated the two germline ends. CDR3 sequence reads: CASSFPGYTGELFF. CDR3 nucleotide sequence: TGTGCCAGCAGTTTCCCGGGGTACACCGGGGAGCTGTTTTTT.